This TCR delta chain was sequenced in a study of gamma-delta chains in newborns, infants, children (dated by TCRdb to the late 2010s). For the study in its entirety: In the study title, it is stated that polyclonal expansion of innate gammadelta T cells is driven by microbial exposure immediately after birth. How innate gammadelta T cell populations in human newborns were shaped by microbial exposure immediately after birth was investigated in the study.

As regards this clone: No antigen is known for it. With a far larger clone one base away, a read error is the likely cause.

From the cysteine through the phenylalanine, the CDR3 covers 17 amino acids. The entry retains the CDR3 DNA only, 51 bases that are in frame from base 1. V is trimmed back by 3 bases and J by 6 bases, and the junction contains 9 bases that no gene match accounts for. Via the germline V gene, CDR1 is GEAIGNYY and CDR2 EKD. TCRdb names Illumina MiSeq as the instrument used. Public reads were reanalyzed in TCRdb with CATT, and rows carrying the same DNA were merged afterwards. A total of fewer than 14,000 delta-chain clones appear in this sample, approximately 3.6% of them only once. Approximately 9.3% of the sample is in the top ten clones.

The material sequenced was blood. The V gene is TRDV2 and the J gene is TRDJ3; TRDD3 matches 8 bases in the middle. This receptor was obtained from a child who was a newborn, infant or young child, either healthy, febrile or measles-vaccinated (not recorded which). The CDR3 amino acid sequence is: CACDLVLGGTDTRQMFF. The bases are TGTGCCTGTGACTTGGTACTGGGGGGTACGGACACCCGACAGATGTTTTTC.